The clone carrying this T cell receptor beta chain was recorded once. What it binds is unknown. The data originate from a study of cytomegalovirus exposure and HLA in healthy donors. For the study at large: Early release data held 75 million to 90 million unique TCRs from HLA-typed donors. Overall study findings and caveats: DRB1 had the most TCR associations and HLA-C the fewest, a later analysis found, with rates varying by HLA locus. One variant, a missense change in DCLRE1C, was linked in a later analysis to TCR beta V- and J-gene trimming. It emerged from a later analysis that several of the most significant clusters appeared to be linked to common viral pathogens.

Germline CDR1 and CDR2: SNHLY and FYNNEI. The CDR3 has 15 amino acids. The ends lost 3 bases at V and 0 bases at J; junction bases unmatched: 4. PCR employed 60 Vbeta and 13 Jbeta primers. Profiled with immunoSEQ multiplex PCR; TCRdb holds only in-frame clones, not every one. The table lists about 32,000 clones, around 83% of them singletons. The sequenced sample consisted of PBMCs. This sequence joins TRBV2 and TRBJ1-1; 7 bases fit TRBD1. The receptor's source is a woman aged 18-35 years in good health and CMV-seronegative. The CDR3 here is CASSDSGQMNTEAFF. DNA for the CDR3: TGTGCCAGCAGTGACTCGGGACAGATGAACACTGAAGCTTTCTTT.